This entry is about one TCR beta chain. What it binds is not known. This sample is drawn from a study of cytomegalovirus exposure and HLA in healthy donors. General study points: Most of the CMV-associated TCR beta chains (in a later analysis) appeared to be HLA-restricted. HLA alleles were associated with some 17,000 TCR beta sequences in a later analysis at 0.05 false discovery rate.

The CDR3 covers 15 residues. Germline V gene data show CDR1 as SGHRS and CDR2 as YFSETQ. The PCR had 60 Vbeta and 13 Jbeta primers. TCRdb's table, derived via immunoSEQ multiplex PCR, lists solely in-frame clones and lacks some. The sample contains around 98,000 clones, about 81% of which appear only once. This sequence originates from a man between 35 and 55 years old in good health and CMV-seronegative. The sample consisted of PBMCs. This chain joins TRBV5-1 and TRBJ2-5, with 10 bases aligning to TRBD1. The J call may be faulty, since TRBJ2-7 better matches the DNA end. The CDR3 DNA sequence: TGCGCCAGCAGCCCGAGACAGGGGGCTGGTTACGAGCAGTACTTC. Translating it yields CASSPRQGAGYEQYF.